This T cell receptor (beta chain) was identified during a study of early T cells in non-severe SARS-CoV-2 infection. Study in general: Bulk RNA isolated from unsorted whole blood underwent sequencing; chains were not paired.

In its sample, this clonotype was seen a few times. Its antigen is not known. The length of the CDR3 is 15 residues. Tagging with unique molecular identifiers was applied to individual cDNA molecules. Each CDR3 protein gets one entry after TCRdb re-called the 5' RACE reads with MiXCR. Among about 98,000 distinct CDR3 sequences listed, approximately 11% were seen once. Findings and limits, study-wide: VDJdb matches were skewed toward anti-spike CD8 T cell responses.

This TCR was sampled from an adult who was a healthcare worker with PCR-confirmed SARS-CoV-2 infection or an uninfected control (not recorded which). The sequenced material came from whole blood. The V gene is TRBV3-2, the J gene TRBJ2-2; the D call TRBD1 from the table was never checked on the DNA. TRBV3-2 is a recognized pseudogene. CDR3 DNA sequence: TGTGCCAGCAGCCTCAGGGATCCGAACACCGGGGAGCTGTTTTTT. Residues: CASSLRDPNTGELFF.